Below are 25 T cell receptor beta chains sequenced from a single sample in a study of T cell responses to AZD1222 COVID-19 vaccine. The method was immunoSEQ multiplex PCR; TCRdb's version includes in-frame clones alone and lacks a portion of them. The repertoire holds 77,000 or so clones, with around 88% as singletons. Sequenced here: peripheral blood, sampled on day 0 of AZD1222 vaccination. The receptors here all came from an adult in good health.

The gene calls are TRBV27 and TRBJ2-7; D is unresolved. Germline V gene lookup returns CDR1 MNHEY and CDR2 SMNVEV (reference sequence). This CDR3 region has 16 residues. V dropped 2 bases and J dropped 2 bases, with 16 bases sitting between them. DNA for the CDR3: TGTGCCAGCAGTTTACGAGCTAGAGAGATTGCCTACGAGCAGTACTTC. Residues: CASSLRAREIAYEQYF.

CDR3: CASSPGYHSPLHF. The CDR3 DNA follows: TGTGCCAGTAGCCCAGGGTATCATTCACCCCTCCACTTT. The chain recombines TRBV19 with TRBJ1-6, with D possibly matching TRBD1 (5 bases). CDR1 LNHDA and CDR2 SQIVND come from the germline V gene (reference sequence). Trimming removed 6 bases at V and 8 bases at J, with 11 bases between. The CDR3 consists of 13 residues.

The rearrangement joins TRBV28 to TRBJ1-2; 7 nucleotides agree with TRBD1. CDR1 MDHEN and CDR2 SYDVKM come from the germline V gene. V shed 3 bases and J 0 bases; nucleotides not matched to a gene: 1. The CDR3 covers 14 residues. CDR3 residues: CASSFRGANYGYTF. The CDR3 DNA reads as TGTGCCAGCAGTTTCAGGGGGGCTAACTATGGCTACACCTTC.

This chain joins TRBV7-8 and TRBJ2-7; 11 bases agree with TRBD2. Per the germline V gene, CDR1 is SGHVS and CDR2 is FQNEAQ. The CDR3 is 17 residues long. V lost 4 bases and J lost 1; bases outside the gene matches: 9. This CDR3 reads CASSSYVAGGPSYEQYF. CDR3 nucleotide sequence: TGTGCCAGCAGCTCCTACGTAGCGGGAGGGCCTTCCTACGAGCAGTACTTC.

V gene TRBV5-1 combines with J gene TRBJ1-4, with 11 bases aligning to TRBD1. Germline CDR1 is SGHRS and CDR2 is YFSETQ. The ends lost 3 bases at V and 3 bases at J; junction bases unmatched: 10. The CDR3 sequence is 18 residues long. CDR3 sequence: CASSSTGTGGRSNEKLFF. Written as DNA, the CDR3 is TGCGCCAGCAGCTCAACCGGGACAGGGGGAAGGTCTAATGAAAAACTGTTTTTT.

The gene calls are TRBV9 and TRBJ1-2, with 8 bases matching TRBD1. V gave up 6 bases and J gave up 0 bases; unmatched junction bases: 4. This CDR3 is 14 amino acids long. The V gene's germline CDR1 is SGDLS and CDR2 YYNGEE. The CDR3 protein is CASNTGGANYGYTF. CDR3 in DNA: TGTGCCAGCAACACAGGGGGAGCTAACTATGGCTACACCTTC.

The rearrangement uses TRBV10-3 and TRBJ1-2; maybe TRBD1 (5 bases). The CDR3 totals 14 residues. From germline, CDR1 is ENHRY and CDR2 SYGVKD. Trimming took 7 bases from V and 4 from J, leaving 16 bases between them. The CDR3 spells CAIKLDTLTYGYTF. CDR3 DNA: TGTGCCATCAAATTGGACACCTTAACCTATGGCTACACCTTC.

The V call is TRBV7-8, the J call TRBJ1-2; D is uncertain. CDR1 and CDR2 from the germline V gene are SGHVS and FQNEAQ. The CDR3 consists of 13 residues. Trimming cost V 2 bases and J 4 bases, with 8 bases left between them. CDR3 sequence (DNA): TGTGCCAGCAGCTTAAGCCAGACCTATGGCTACACCTTC. Its translation: CASSLSQTYGYTF.

The J gene is TRBJ2-3, the V gene TRBV6-4; 9 nucleotides agree with TRBD2. The CDR3 runs to 15 residues. After removal of 8 bases from V and 2 bases from J, the junction contained 8 bases not matched to a gene. Germline loops: CDR1 MRHNA, CDR2 SNTAGT. In DNA form, the CDR3 reads TGTGCCAGCCGAAAGACTAGCGGATACACAGATACGCAGTATTTT. It is translated as CASRKTSGYTDTQYF.

This sequence joins TRBV27 and TRBJ2-5; 9 nucleotides match TRBD1. Germline CDR1 is MNHEY and CDR2 is SMNVEV (reference sequence). The CDR3 covers 14 residues. V trimming: 5 bases; J trimming: 4 bases; junction bases outside the gene matches: 5. CDR3 residues: CASSLRTGAETQYF. In DNA form, the CDR3 reads TGTGCCAGCAGTCTCAGGACAGGGGCAGAGACCCAGTACTTC.

This sequence joins TRBV20-1 and TRBJ1-6, with 9 bases aligning to TRBD1. CDR3 length: 15 residues. Trimming cost V 3 bases and J 3 bases; bases outside gene matches: 3. From germline, CDR1 is DFQATT and CDR2 SNEGSKA (reference sequence). Written as DNA, the CDR3 is TGCAGTGCTAGTCTGGGACAGGGCTATAATTCACCCCTCCACTTT. Its protein product is CSASLGQGYNSPLHF.

The V call is TRBV5-8, the J call TRBJ2-7, with 10 bases identical to TRBD1. The CDR3 is 18 amino acids. Germline V lookup: CDR1 SGHTS, CDR2 YDEGEE. Trimming removed 3 bases from V and 0 bases from J; junction bases left unmatched: 12. The CDR3 loop reads CASSSAPGQGPHSYEQYF. For the CDR3, the DNA is TGTGCCAGCAGCTCTGCACCGGGACAGGGGCCCCACTCCTACGAGCAGTACTTC.

V and J are TRBV20-1 and TRBJ2-7; 11 positions agree with TRBD2. The germline gives CDR1 DFQATT, CDR2 SNEGSKA (reference sequence). This CDR3 contains 16 residues. Unmatched junction bases numbered 7, after V lost 3 bases and J lost 0 bases. CDR3 region: CSASSSLAGGSYEQYF. CDR3 nucleotides: TGCAGTGCTAGTAGTTCCCTAGCGGGAGGCTCCTACGAGCAGTACTTC.

The V gene is TRBV6-5, the J gene TRBJ2-7; 9 bases are shared with TRBD2. Germline lookup yields CDR1 MNHEY and CDR2 SVGAGI. The junction had 7 bases not matched to a gene; V was cut back by 6 bases and J by 4 bases. The CDR3 is 14 amino acids. CDR3 region: CASRVSGSSYEQYF. CDR3 DNA sequence: TGTGCCAGCAGGGTTAGCGGGAGTAGTTACGAGCAGTACTTC.

CDR3 sequence (DNA): TGTGCCGGTATCTCGGGGGGAGGGAAGCAGTACTTC. Amino acid sequence: CAGISGGGKQYF. The chain has TRBV21-1 and TRBJ2-7; TRBD2, the table's D call, lacks a check against the DNA. TRBV21-1 is annotated as a pseudogene. The CDR3 covers 12 residues.

This chain links TRBV2 with TRBJ2-3, with D possibly TRBD1 on 5 matching bases. CDR3 length: 14 amino acids. Germline assignment: CDR1 SNHLY and CDR2 FYNNEI. Trimming left V 4 bases short and J 0 bases short, with 8 bases between. The CDR3 DNA follows: TGTGCCAGCAGTGGTCAGGGAAGCACAGATACGCAGTATTTT. It encodes CASSGQGSTDTQYF.

The chain recombines TRBV12-3 or TRBV12-4 with TRBJ1-1, with no clear D. V dropped 6 bases and J dropped 1 base, with 9 bases sitting between them. The CDR3 extends over 13 amino acids. For the CDR3, the DNA is TGTGCCAGCAGAATCAAAGCGAACACTGAAGCTTTCTTT. Protein: CASRIKANTEAFF.

The chain employs TRBV6-5 and TRBJ2-7, with D perhaps TRBD2 (5 bases). CDR1 is MNHEY, CDR2 SVGAGI, per germline. This CDR3 is 13 amino acids long. Trimming took 4 bases from V and 8 from J, leaving 15 bases between them. DNA of the CDR3: TGTGCCAGCAGTTTCCGGACTCTGGAGAAGCAGTACTTC. Its translation is CASSFRTLEKQYF.

V is TRBV27 and J is TRBJ2-7, with 10 bases identical to TRBD2. Trimming took 6 bases from V and 3 from J; bases not matched to a gene: 8. The CDR3 has 15 residues. Per the germline V gene, CDR1 is MNHEY and CDR2 is SMNVEV (reference sequence). The CDR3 bases are TGTGCCAGCAGCCGGGGACTAGCGAGTCTCTACGAGCAGTACTTC. The encoded protein is CASSRGLASLYEQYF.

The rearrangement uses TRBV18 and TRBJ2-5, with D unresolved. CDR3 length: 13 residues. Germline values: CDR1 KGHSH, CDR2 LQKENI. Trimming took 5 bases from V and 2 from J, leaving 9 bases between them. The CDR3: CASSRVNQETQYF. Here the CDR3 DNA reads TGTGCCAGCTCAAGGGTCAATCAAGAGACCCAGTACTTC.

The V gene is TRBV4-3, the J gene TRBJ1-2, with D uncertain. The CDR3 is 14 residues long. Trimming cost V 4 bases and J 10 bases, with 19 bases left between them. CDR1 is LGHNA, CDR2 YSLEER, per germline. CDR3 amino acids: CASSPHEGRSNYTF. CDR3 nucleotides: TGCGCCAGCAGCCCACATGAGGGTCGAAGTAACTACACCTTC.

The chain uses TRBV19 and TRBJ1-1; D perhaps matches TRBD1 (6 bases). Germline V CDR1 and CDR2: LNHDA, SQIVND (reference sequence). CDR3 length: 13 amino acids. The V gene lost 6 bases and the J gene lost 5 bases, with 13 bases spanning the gap. The CDR3 loop is CASRIQGGTEAFF. In DNA, the CDR3 is TGTGCCAGTAGGATACAGGGAGGAACTGAAGCTTTCTTT.

V usage is TRBV27 and J usage is TRBJ1-6; the D gene is possibly TRBD1 (6 bases). CDR3 length: 14 amino acids. Germline CDR1 is MNHEY and CDR2 is SMNVEV (reference sequence). Trimming cost V 3 bases and J 6 bases, with 9 bases left between them. The CDR3 sequence: CASSLSRGNSPLHF. The CDR3 nucleotides are TGTGCCAGCAGTTTGAGCAGGGGTAATTCACCCCTCCACTTT.

This chain links TRBV20-1 with TRBJ2-1; TRBD2 is a possible D gene (7 bases). V was cut by 3 bases and J by 9 bases, with 21 bases left in between. This CDR3 is 15 amino acids long. Germline CDR1 DFQATT, CDR2 SNEGSKA (reference sequence). DNA of the CDR3: TGCAGTGCTAGTGTTTCGGGGGGCTATTCGGGTGAGCAGTTCTTC. Amino acid sequence: CSASVSGGYSGEQFF.

The chain is built from TRBV6-1 and TRBJ2-7; 7 bases line up with TRBD1. The CDR3 totals 14 residues. The V segment lost 3 bases and the J segment 3 bases; nucleotides outside the gene matches: 5. Germline CDR1 and CDR2: MNHNS and SASEGT. This chain's CDR3 is CASSDGDRDYEQYF. The CDR3 nucleotides read TGTGCCAGCAGTGATGGAGACAGGGACTACGAGCAGTACTTC.